The 29 T cell receptor beta chains given below trace back to one sample, sequenced in a study of blood T cell repertoires in COVID-19 (dated by TCRdb to 2018 to 2021). The library relied on the immunoSEQ multiplex PCR assay. TCRdb limited this immuneACCESS table to in-frame rearrangements with V and J called. A share of clones is missing; checked studies link under half to unresolved V genes, and the rest is unexplained. The sample yields over 200,000 clones; more than 70% were counted once. 2.5% to 3% of the sample comes from the top ten. Sequenced: peripheral blood. These receptors all stem from a woman aged 55-70 years with acute or convalescent COVID-19.

The sample holds many counts of this clone. The V and J genes are TRBV7-8 and TRBJ1-5; weak D call: TRBD1 (5 bases). V shed 4 bases and J shed 0 bases, with 10 bases lying between them. The CDR3 is 15 amino acids. CDR1 is SGHVS, CDR2 FQNEAQ, per germline. The CDR3 loop reads CASSWTDNSNQPQHF. CDR3 sequence (DNA): TGTGCCAGCAGCTGGACGGACAATAGCAATCAGCCCCAGCATTTT. The whole variable domain, remainder taken from reference TRBV7-8 and TRBJ1-5, is GAGVSQSPRYKVAKRGQDVALRCDPISGHVSLFWYQQALGQGPEFLTYFQNEAQLDKSGLPSDRFFAERPEGSVSTLKIQRTQQEDSAVYLCASSWTDNSNQPQHFGDGTRLSIL.

This clone was detected only once. The chain couples TRBV5-1 to TRBJ2-3; D uncertain. The CDR3 totals 13 residues. The germline gives CDR1 SGHRS, CDR2 YFSETQ. V gave up 5 bases and J gave up 8 bases, with 15 bases separating them. The CDR3 nucleotides read TGCGCCAGCAGTTCCAGCGACGATGGTACGCAGTATTTT. It is translated as CASSSSDDGTQYF.

This chain connects TRBV27 to TRBJ1-5, with 10 bases lining up with TRBD1. Losses at the gene ends were 3 bases for V and 6 bases for J; bases not matched to a gene: 8. The CDR3 covers 16 residues. Germline V gives CDR1 MNHEY, CDR2 SMNVEV (reference sequence). The CDR3 region has the DNA TGTGCCAGCAGTTTTGGGGGACAGGGGACGTTTCAGCCCCAGCATTTT. Its translation is CASSFGGQGTFQPQHF.

J is TRBJ2-7 and V is TRBV10-2, with 9 nucleotides matching TRBD1. CDR1 is WSHSY, CDR2 SAAADI, per germline. V lost 7 bases and J lost 3; bases outside the gene matches: 7. This CDR3 has 14 residues. CDR3 coding DNA: TGCGCCAGCAATGTAAGACAGGGGGTCTACGAGCAGTACTTC. Its protein is CASNVRQGVYEQYF.

This sequence joins TRBV6-5 and TRBJ2-1; 8 bases agree with TRBD2. This CDR3 has 16 amino acids. The V gene end was trimmed by 0 bases and the J gene end by 6 bases; junction bases not matched to a gene: 7. Germline lookup yields CDR1 MNHEY and CDR2 SVGAGI. CDR3 coding DNA: TGTGCCAGCAGTTACTCTACAGCGGGAGCTCGCAATGAGCAGTTCTTC. Translating gives CASSYSTAGARNEQFF.

V usage is TRBV5-1 and J usage is TRBJ2-5; D perhaps matches TRBD2 (6 bases). V shed 0 bases and J shed 2 bases, with 14 bases lying between them. Per germline, CDR1 SGHRS and CDR2 YFSETQ. The CDR3 totals 16 residues. CDR3: CASSLALANLQETQYF. CDR3 nucleotides: TGCGCCAGCAGCTTGGCCCTAGCGAACCTACAAGAGACCCAGTACTTC.

The V call is TRBV5-8, the J call TRBJ2-5; D perhaps matches TRBD2 (6 bases). V was pared by 4 bases and J by 2 bases, with 15 bases between. The CDR3 is 15 residues long. Germline V gives CDR1 SGHTS, CDR2 YDEGEE. CDR3 residues: CASSLQSGYQETQYF. Here the CDR3 DNA reads TGTGCCAGCAGCCTCCAGAGCGGGTATCAAGAGACCCAGTACTTC. The full variable domain, completed using reference TRBV5-8 and TRBJ2-5, is EAGVTQSPTHLIKTRGQQATLRCSPISGHTSVYWYQQALGLGLQFLLWYDEGEERNRGNFPPRFSGRQFPNYSSELNVNALELEDSALYLCASSLQSGYQETQYFGPGTRLLVL.

As regards this clone: Other DNA sequences in the same sample also yield this CDR3. This chain links TRBV6-5 with TRBJ1-1, with 9 bases fitting TRBD1. The CDR3 runs to 14 residues. Germline CDR1 reads MNHEY; CDR2 reads SVGAGI. V dropped 2 bases and J dropped 6; count of bases not matched to a gene: 4. CDR3 region: CASSYTGQGAEAFF. For the CDR3, the DNA is TGTGCCAGCAGTTACACGGGACAGGGCGCTGAAGCTTTCTTT.

This chain links TRBV19 with TRBJ2-7; D might be TRBD1 (6 bases). Trimming shortened V by 3 bases and J by 2 bases, and 20 bases separated the two germline ends. The CDR3 has 17 residues. Germline CDR1 is LNHDA and CDR2 is SQIVND (reference sequence). The CDR3, as DNA: TGTGCCAGTAGTATTCTCCCTGAAGGGGGTTCCCCCTACGAGCAGTACTTC. As protein: CASSILPEGGSPYEQYF. The complete variable domain, with remaining parts taken from reference TRBV19 and TRBJ2-7, reads DGGITQSPKYLFRKEGQNVTLSCEQNLNHDAMYWYRQDPGQGLRLIYYSQIVNDFQKGDIAEGYSVSREKKESFPLTVTSAQKNPTAFYLCASSILPEGGSPYEQYFGPGTRLTVT.

V usage is TRBV19 and J usage is TRBJ1-3; no reliable D call. This CDR3 has 14 residues. Germline CDR1 LNHDA, CDR2 SQIVND (reference sequence). The V and J ends lost 8 bases and 0 bases respectively, with 11 bases between them. Here the CDR3 reads CASLRDHSGNTIYF. As DNA, the CDR3 is TGTGCCAGTCTCCGGGATCACTCTGGAAACACCATATATTTT.

V gene TRBV4-2 combines with J gene TRBJ1-1; 7 bases are a match to TRBD1. This CDR3 spans 16 amino acids. The V gene end was trimmed by 1 base and the J gene end by 0 bases; junction bases not matched to a gene: 5. CDR1 and CDR2 from the germline V gene are LGHNA and YNFKEQ. The CDR3 loop is CASSQGQGTMNTEAFF. In nucleotides, the CDR3 is TGTGCCAGCAGCCAAGGACAGGGAACCATGAACACTGAAGCTTTCTTT.

V and J are TRBV24-1 and TRBJ2-3; 7 bases are shared with TRBD1. V was pared by 5 bases and J by 6 bases, with 4 bases of the junction left unmatched. The CDR3 extends over 13 amino acids. Germline-derived CDR1 and CDR2 are KGHDR and SFDVKD. CDR3 DNA sequence: TGTGCCACCAGTGGAGGGGGCATCGATACGCAGTATTTT. It is translated as CATSGGGIDTQYF.

The chain is built from TRBV6-2 or TRBV6-3 and TRBJ2-5; D is unresolved. V was shortened by 6 bases and J by 4 bases, with 18 bases between the two germline ends. The V gene's germline CDR1 is MNHEY and CDR2 SVGEGT. The CDR3 covers 15 residues. The CDR3 loop reads CASSKLSGVVETQYF. The CDR3 DNA is TGTGCCAGCAGCAAACTATCCGGAGTGGTAGAGACCCAGTACTTC.

The rearrangement links TRBV3-1 (or the pseudogene TRBV3-2) to TRBJ2-7; 13 bases are a match to TRBD2. Per the germline V gene, CDR1 is LGHDT and CDR2 is YNNKEL (reference sequence). CDR3 size: 15 residues. The V and J ends lost 4 bases and 4 bases, in that order; junction bases with no gene match: 4. The CDR3 sequence is CASSLGLAGRYEQYF. The CDR3 region has the DNA TGTGCCAGCAGCCTGGGACTAGCGGGAAGGTACGAGCAGTACTTC.

This clone was seen only a few times. This chain uses TRBV19 with TRBJ1-1; the match to TRBD1 covers 8 bases. This CDR3 has 17 residues. In germline, CDR1 is LNHDA, CDR2 SQIVND (reference sequence). The ends lost 1 base at V and 1 base at J; junction bases unmatched: 8. The CDR3 spells CASSIGGQGAPNTEAFF. As DNA, the CDR3 is TGTGCCAGTAGTATAGGGGGGCAGGGGGCGCCGAACACTGAAGCTTTCTTT.

The chain links TRBV4-1 to TRBJ2-3; 11 positions agree with TRBD2. V shed 4 bases, J shed 6 bases, and the junction held 6 bases outside the gene matches. Germline-derived CDR1 and CDR2 are MGHRA and YSYEKL. The CDR3 spans 15 residues. CDR3 protein: CASSLTSGRMDTQYF. CDR3 coding DNA: TGCGCCAGCAGCCTTACTAGCGGGAGAATGGATACGCAGTATTTT.

The V and J genes are TRBV3-1 (or the pseudogene TRBV3-2) and TRBJ1-4; D is possibly TRBD1 (5 bases). V shed 0 bases and J shed 4 bases, with 9 bases lying between them. The germline CDR1 and CDR2 sequences are LGHDT and YNNKEL (reference sequence). The CDR3 sequence is 15 residues long. The CDR3 here is CASSQDLTDNEKLFF. CDR3 nucleotide sequence: TGTGCCAGCAGCCAAGATTTGACAGATAATGAAAAACTGTTTTTT.

The chain combines TRBV5-1 with TRBJ2-5; D call uncertain. Trimming pared 0 bases from V and 0 bases from J, leaving 9 bases between. The germline gives CDR1 SGHRS, CDR2 YFSETQ. The CDR3 has 15 residues. The DNA for the CDR3 is TGCGCCAGCAGCTTGGCCAACAATAACCAAGAGACCCAGTACTTC. It is translated as CASSLANNNQETQYF.

CDR3 region: CASSQPGQATYEQYF. The CDR3 coding sequence is TGTGCCAGCAGCCAGCCGGGACAGGCCACCTACGAGCAGTACTTC. The rearrangement uses TRBV5-4 and TRBJ2-7; 8 bases agree with TRBD1. The V gene's germline CDR1 is SGHNT and CDR2 YYREEE (reference sequence). After removal of 4 bases from V and 2 bases from J, the junction contained 8 bases not matched to a gene. This CDR3 contains 15 residues.

The V gene is TRBV7-2, the J gene TRBJ2-5; the match to TRBD2 covers 12 bases. J was trimmed by 2 bases and V by 5 bases; bases with no gene match: 3. This CDR3 is built from 15 residues. CDR1 SGHTA and CDR2 FQGNSA come from the germline V gene. The CDR3 region is CASSRTSGAQETQYF. The CDR3 DNA is TGTGCCAGCAGCAGGACTAGCGGGGCACAAGAGACCCAGTACTTC. Complete variable domain (other parts from reference TRBV7-2 and TRBJ2-5): GAGVSQSPSNKVTEKGKDVELRCDPISGHTALYWYRQSLGQGLEFLIYFQGNSAPDKSGLPSDRFSAERTGGSVSTLTIQRTQQEDSAVYLCASSRTSGAQETQYFGPGTRLLVL.

This clone was observed once. The gene calls are TRBV2 and TRBJ2-4, with D perhaps matching TRBD1 (6 bases). Trimming shortened V by 3 bases and J by 0 bases, and 12 bases separated the two germline ends. This CDR3 has 16 amino acids. Germline assignment: CDR1 SNHLY and CDR2 FYNNEI. This CDR3 is CASSEIEQGAKNIQYF. The DNA for the CDR3 is TGTGCCAGCAGTGAGATTGAACAGGGAGCCAAAAACATTCAGTACTTC.

This sequence joins TRBV3-1 (or the pseudogene TRBV3-2) and TRBJ1-5, with D possibly TRBD1 on 5 matching bases. Trimming stripped 3 bases from V and 0 bases from J, with 15 bases between. CDR3 length: 17 residues. Germline V CDR1 and CDR2: LGHDT, YNNKEL (reference sequence). The CDR3 nucleotides read TGTGCCAGCAGCCAGACTGACAGTTACCTTAGCAATCAGCCCCAGCATTTT. Its protein product is CASSQTDSYLSNQPQHF.

The chain carries TRBV11-2 and TRBJ2-3, with TRBD2 identical over 9 bases. Germline assignment: CDR1 SGHAT and CDR2 FQNNGV. The CDR3 is 16 residues long. V shed 5 bases and J 5 bases; nucleotides not matched to a gene: 11. CDR3 region: CASSPGLANLIDTQYF. DNA for the CDR3: TGTGCCAGCAGCCCAGGACTAGCGAACCTAATAGATACGCAGTATTTT.

J is TRBJ1-6 and V is TRBV10-1; D is unresolved. The CDR3 totals 13 residues. The ends were cut back, 4 bases at V and 6 bases at J, with 7 bases in the middle. Per germline, CDR1 WNHNN and CDR2 SYGVQD (reference sequence). The CDR3 spells CASSAGSNSPLHF. The CDR3 DNA is TGCGCCAGCAGTGCGGGGAGTAATTCACCCCTCCACTTT.

The chain has TRBV15 and TRBJ1-1; 7 nucleotides line up with TRBD1. The V gene's germline CDR1 is LNHNV and CDR2 YYDKDF (reference sequence). V gave up 0 bases and J gave up 6 bases; unmatched junction bases: 7. The CDR3 is 15 residues long. DNA for the CDR3: TGTGCCACCAGCAGAGATCTGAGGGGGCCAGCTGAAGCTTTCTTT. Translated: CATSRDLRGPAEAFF.

This clone came up once. V is TRBV18 and J is TRBJ1-5; D may be TRBD1 (5 bases). Trimming removed 3 bases from V and 7 bases from J, with 16 bases in between. CDR1 and CDR2 from the germline V gene are KGHSH and LQKENI. This CDR3 is 15 amino acids long. CDR3 sequence: CASSPSQGLGQPQHF. The CDR3 DNA reads as TGTGCCAGCTCACCTAGTCAGGGCCTTGGACAGCCCCAGCATTTT.

The chain has TRBV19 and TRBJ1-1, with D unresolved. CDR1 is LNHDA, CDR2 SQIVND, per germline (reference sequence). V was cut by 7 bases and J by 1 base, with 10 bases left in between. This CDR3 comprises 13 residues. This CDR3 is CASIRRGNTEAFF. CDR3 sequence (DNA): TGTGCCAGTATTAGACGGGGGAACACTGAAGCTTTCTTT.

This clone appeared a single time. The chain employs TRBV19 and TRBJ2-7, with 7 positions matching TRBD1. The CDR3 is 15 residues long. Germline V CDR1 and CDR2: LNHDA, SQIVND (reference sequence). V was clipped by 8 bases and J by 5 bases; unmatched bases: 15. CDR3 protein: CASWRPGTDYDEQYF. DNA of the CDR3: TGTGCCAGTTGGAGACCCGGGACAGATTACGACGAGCAGTACTTC.

This clone showed up just once. The rearrangement uses TRBV7-2 and TRBJ2-1; D is possibly TRBD2 (5 bases). Per the germline V gene, CDR1 is SGHTA and CDR2 is FQGNSA. This CDR3 is 16 amino acids long. Trimming pared 5 bases from V and 4 bases from J, leaving 18 bases between. The CDR3 loop reads CASSPDYSLLYNEQFF. CDR3 coding DNA: TGTGCCAGCAGCCCTGACTATTCTCTACTATACAATGAGCAGTTCTTC. The full variable domain, completed using reference TRBV7-2 and TRBJ2-1, is GAGVSQSPSNKVTEKGKDVELRCDPISGHTALYWYRQSLGQGLEFLIYFQGNSAPDKSGLPSDRFSAERTGGSVSTLTIQRTQQEDSAVYLCASSPDYSLLYNEQFFGPGTRLTVL.